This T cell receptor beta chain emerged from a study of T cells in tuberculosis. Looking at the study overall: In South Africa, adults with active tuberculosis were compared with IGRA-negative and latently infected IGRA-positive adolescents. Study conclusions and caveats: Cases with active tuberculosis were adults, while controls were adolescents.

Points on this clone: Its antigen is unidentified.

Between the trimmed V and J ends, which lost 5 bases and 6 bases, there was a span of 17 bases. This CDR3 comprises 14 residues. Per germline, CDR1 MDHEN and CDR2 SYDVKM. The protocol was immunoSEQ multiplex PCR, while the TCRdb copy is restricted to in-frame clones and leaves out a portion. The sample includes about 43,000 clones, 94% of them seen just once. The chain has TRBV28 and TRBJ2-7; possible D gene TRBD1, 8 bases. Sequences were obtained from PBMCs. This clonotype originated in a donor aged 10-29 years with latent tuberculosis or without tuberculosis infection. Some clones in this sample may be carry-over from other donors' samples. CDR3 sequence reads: CASSPWTGRAEQYF. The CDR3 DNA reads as TGTGCCAGCAGTCCTTGGACAGGGAGGGCCGAGCAGTACTTC. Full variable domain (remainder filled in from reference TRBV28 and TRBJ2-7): DVKVTQSSRYLVKRTGEKVFLECVQDMDHENMFWYRQDPGLGLRLIYFSYDVKMKEKGDIPEGYSVSREKKERFSLILESASTNQTSMYLCASSPWTGRAEQYFGPGTRLTVT.